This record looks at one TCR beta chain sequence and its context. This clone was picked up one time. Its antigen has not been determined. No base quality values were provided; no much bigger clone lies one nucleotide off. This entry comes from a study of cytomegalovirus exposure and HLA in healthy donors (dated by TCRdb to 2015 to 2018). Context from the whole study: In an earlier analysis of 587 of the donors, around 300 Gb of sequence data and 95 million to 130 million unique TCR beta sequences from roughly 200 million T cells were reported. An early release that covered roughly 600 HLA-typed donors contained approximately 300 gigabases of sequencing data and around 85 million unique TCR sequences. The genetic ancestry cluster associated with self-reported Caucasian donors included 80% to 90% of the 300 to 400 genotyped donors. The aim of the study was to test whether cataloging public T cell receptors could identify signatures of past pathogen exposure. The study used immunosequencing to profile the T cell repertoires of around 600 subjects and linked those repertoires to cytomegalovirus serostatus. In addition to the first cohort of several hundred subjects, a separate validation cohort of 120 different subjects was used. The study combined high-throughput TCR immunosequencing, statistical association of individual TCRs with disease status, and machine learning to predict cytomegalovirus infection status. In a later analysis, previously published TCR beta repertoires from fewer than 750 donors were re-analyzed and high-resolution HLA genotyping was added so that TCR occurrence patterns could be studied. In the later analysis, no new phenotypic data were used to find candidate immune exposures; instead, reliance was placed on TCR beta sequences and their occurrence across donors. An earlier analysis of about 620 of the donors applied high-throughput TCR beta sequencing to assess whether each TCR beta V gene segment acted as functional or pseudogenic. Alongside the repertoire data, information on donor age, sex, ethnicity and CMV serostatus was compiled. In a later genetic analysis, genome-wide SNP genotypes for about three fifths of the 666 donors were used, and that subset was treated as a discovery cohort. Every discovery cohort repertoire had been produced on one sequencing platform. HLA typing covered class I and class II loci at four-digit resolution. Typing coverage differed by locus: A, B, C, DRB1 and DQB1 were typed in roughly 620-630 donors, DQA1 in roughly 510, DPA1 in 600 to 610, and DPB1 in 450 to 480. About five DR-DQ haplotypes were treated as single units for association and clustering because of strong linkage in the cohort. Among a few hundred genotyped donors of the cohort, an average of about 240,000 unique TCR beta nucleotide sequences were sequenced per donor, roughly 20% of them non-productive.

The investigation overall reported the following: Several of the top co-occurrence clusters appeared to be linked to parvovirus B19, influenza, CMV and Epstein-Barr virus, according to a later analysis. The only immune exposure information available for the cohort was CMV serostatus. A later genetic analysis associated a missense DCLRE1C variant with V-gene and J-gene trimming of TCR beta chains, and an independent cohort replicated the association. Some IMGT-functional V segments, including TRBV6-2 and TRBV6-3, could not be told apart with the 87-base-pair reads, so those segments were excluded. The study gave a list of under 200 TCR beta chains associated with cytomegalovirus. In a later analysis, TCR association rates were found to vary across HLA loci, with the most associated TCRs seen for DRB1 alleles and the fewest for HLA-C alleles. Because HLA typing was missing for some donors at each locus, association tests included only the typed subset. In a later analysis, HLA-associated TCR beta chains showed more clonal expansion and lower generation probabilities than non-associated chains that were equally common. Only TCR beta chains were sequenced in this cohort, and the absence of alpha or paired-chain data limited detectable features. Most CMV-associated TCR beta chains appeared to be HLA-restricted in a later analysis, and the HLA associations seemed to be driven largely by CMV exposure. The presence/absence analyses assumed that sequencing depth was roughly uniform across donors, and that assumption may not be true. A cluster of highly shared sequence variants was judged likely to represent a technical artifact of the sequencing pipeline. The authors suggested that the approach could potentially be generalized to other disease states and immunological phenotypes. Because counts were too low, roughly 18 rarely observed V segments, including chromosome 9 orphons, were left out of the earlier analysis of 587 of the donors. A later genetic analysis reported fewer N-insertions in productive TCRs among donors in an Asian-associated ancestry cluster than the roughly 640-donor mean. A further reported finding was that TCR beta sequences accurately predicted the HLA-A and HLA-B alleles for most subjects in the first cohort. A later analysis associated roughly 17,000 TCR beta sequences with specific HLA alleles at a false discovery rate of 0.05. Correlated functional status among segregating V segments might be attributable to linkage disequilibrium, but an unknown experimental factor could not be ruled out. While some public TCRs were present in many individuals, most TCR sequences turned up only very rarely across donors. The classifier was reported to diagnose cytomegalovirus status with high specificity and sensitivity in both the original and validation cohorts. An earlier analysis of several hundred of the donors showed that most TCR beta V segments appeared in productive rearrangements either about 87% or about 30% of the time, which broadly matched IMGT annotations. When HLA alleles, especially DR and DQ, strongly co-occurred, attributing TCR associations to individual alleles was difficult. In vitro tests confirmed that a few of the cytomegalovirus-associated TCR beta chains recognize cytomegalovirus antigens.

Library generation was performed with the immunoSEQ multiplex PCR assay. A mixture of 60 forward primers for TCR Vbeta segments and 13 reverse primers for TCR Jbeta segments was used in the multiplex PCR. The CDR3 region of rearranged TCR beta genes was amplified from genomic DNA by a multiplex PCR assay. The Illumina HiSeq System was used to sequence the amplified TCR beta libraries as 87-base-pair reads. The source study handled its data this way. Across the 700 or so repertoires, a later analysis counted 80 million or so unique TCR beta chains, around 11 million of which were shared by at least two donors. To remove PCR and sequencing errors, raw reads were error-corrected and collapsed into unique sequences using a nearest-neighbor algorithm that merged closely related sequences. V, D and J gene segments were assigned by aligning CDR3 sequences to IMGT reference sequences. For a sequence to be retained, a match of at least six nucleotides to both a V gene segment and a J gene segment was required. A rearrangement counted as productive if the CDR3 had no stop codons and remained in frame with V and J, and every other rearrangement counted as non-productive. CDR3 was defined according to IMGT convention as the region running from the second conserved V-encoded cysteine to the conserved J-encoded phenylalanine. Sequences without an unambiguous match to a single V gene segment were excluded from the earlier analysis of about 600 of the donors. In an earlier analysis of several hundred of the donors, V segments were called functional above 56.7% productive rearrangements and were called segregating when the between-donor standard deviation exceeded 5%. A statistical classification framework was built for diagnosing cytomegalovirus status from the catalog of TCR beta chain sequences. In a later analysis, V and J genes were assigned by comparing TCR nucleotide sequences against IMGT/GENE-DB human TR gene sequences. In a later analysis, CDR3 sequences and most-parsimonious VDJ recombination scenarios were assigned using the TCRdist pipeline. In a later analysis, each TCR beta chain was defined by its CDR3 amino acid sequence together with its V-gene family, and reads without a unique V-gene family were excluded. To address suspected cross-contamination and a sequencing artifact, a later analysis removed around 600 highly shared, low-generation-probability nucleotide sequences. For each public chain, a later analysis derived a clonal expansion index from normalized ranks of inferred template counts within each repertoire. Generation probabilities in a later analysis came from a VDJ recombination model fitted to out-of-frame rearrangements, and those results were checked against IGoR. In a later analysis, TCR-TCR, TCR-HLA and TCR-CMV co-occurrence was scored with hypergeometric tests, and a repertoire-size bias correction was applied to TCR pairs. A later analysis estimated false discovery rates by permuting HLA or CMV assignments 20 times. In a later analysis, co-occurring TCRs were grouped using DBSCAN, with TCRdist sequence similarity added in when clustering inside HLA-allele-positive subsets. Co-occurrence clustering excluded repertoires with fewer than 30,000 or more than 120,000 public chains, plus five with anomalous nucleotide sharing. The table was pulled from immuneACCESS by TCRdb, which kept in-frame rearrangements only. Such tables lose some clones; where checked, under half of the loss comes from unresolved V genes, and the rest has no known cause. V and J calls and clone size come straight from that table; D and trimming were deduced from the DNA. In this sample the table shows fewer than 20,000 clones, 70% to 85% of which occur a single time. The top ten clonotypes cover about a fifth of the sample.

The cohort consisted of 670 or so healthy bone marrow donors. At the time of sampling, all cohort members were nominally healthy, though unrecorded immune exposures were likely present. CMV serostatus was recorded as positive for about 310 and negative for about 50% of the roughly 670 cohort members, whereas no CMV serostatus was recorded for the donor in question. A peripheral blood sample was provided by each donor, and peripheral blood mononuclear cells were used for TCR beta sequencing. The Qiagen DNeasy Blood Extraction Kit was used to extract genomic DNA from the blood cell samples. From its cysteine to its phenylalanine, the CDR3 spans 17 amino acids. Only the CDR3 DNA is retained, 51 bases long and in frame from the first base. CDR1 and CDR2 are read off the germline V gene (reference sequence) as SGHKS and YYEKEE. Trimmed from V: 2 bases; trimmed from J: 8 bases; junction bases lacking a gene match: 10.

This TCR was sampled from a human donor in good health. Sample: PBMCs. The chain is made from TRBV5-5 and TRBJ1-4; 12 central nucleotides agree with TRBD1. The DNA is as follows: TGTGCCAGCAGCTTCTGGGACAGGGGGCCGGTGGTGGAAAAACTGTTTTTT. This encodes CASSFWDRGPVVEKLFF.